The text below deals with one T cell receptor beta chain. Antigen: not known. This specimen comes from a study of T cell repertoires in cytomegalovirus infection. About the study: Both CMV infection and a matching HLA type were indicated by public TCR beta signatures.

V was cut by 7 bases and J by 4 bases, with 16 bases left in between. Germline CDR1 SGHVS, CDR2 FNYEAQ. This CDR3 spans 14 amino acids. MiXCR was run by TCRdb on the reads, yielding one entry per CDR3 protein. The sample consists of 900,000 to 950,000 distinct CDR3 sequences, approximately 32% of them appearing once. Whole-study findings and limits: CMV-specific TCR beta clonotypes restricted by HLA-C dominated the ex vivo response.

Material: cultured CD8+ T cells from PBMCs, obtained from culture after CMV antigen stimulation. This TCR was recovered from a human donor in good health (CMV status not recorded). Some clones in this sample may be carry-over from other donors' samples. The gene calls are TRBV7-6 and TRBJ1-2, with D perhaps TRBD1 (5 bases). The CDR3 DNA sequence: TGTGCCAGCACCCCGGGAGGTGGGGCCTATGGCTACACCTTC. Its protein is CASTPGGGAYGYTF.